This T cell receptor (beta chain) was captured in a study of T cell responses to AZD1222 COVID-19 vaccine. CDR3 length: 15 amino acids. Germline CDR1 and CDR2: MNHNY and SVGAGI (reference sequence). With V trimmed by 5 bases and J by 2 bases, 8 bases remained unmatched. Data came from immunoSEQ multiplex PCR; TCRdb stores just in-frame clones and leaves some out. The table lists about 140,000 clones, roughly 80% of them singletons. The sequenced sample was peripheral blood, obtained on day 0 of AZD1222 vaccination. V is TRBV6-6 and J is TRBJ1-2; TRBD1 aligns across 7 bases. This TCR derives from an adult in good health. DNA for the CDR3: TGTGCCAGCAGTCCCGGACAGGATCTGAACTATGGCTACACCTTC. It yields the protein CASSPGQDLNYGYTF.